Here is one T cell receptor (beta chain) with its context. This receptor's antigen is unknown. It has no much larger one-base neighbor in the sample; base qualities were not kept. The collaborating institutions used their own protocols to collect whole blood in K2EDTA tubes. For TCRbeta analysis, collaborators shipped samples in one of three forms: frozen whole blood, isolated PBMCs, or DNA extracted from either of those sample types. TCRbeta CDR3 regions were amplified from genomic DNA by means of the immunoSEQ Assay, a bias-controlled multiplex PCR. For the original study's pipeline: The number of nucleated cells in each sample was estimated from the amplification of reference gene primers within the assay. To quantify the absolute abundance of each unique TCRbeta CDR3 rearrangement, sequence reads were collapsed and filtered. For each sample, productive Simpson clonality was calculated by taking the square root of Simpson's diversity index across productive rearrangements. In TCRdb, the immuneACCESS table is reduced to in-frame sequences with V and J assigned. These tables do not hold every clone; where another copy was compared, an unresolved V gene accounts for under half, and the others remain unexplained. For V, J and clone size, that table is used; D and trimming come from the DNA. The sample data list approximately 170,000 clones, and more than 75% of these were observed just once. Clones ranked in the top ten supply more than 3% of the sample.

This specimen comes from a study of blood T cell repertoires in COVID-19 (dated by TCRdb to about 2020). Regarding the study in general: Samples from collaborators originated in the United States, Italy and Spain and spanned both the acute and convalescent phases of COVID-19. The material from the prospective study consisted of cDNA or gDNA derived from T cells, B-cell-depleted T cells, or PBMCs. Subjects who had been exposed to COVID-19, were actively infected with it, or had recovered from it provided the deeply sampled blood TCRbeta repertoires that made up the dataset. A freely available public database, intended as a resource for researchers studying the immune response to SARS-CoV-2, is where the repertoires were released. Samples were obtained from the ongoing ImmuneRACE study (first 160 participants) and from 1,254 subjects provided by 6 global collaborators. The sample metadata nearly always contained a de-identified subject ID, COVID-19 status, age in years and sex. Where available, HLA class I and class II types were taken from metadata supplied by the sample provider and were not determined by assay-based typing.

What the research found in general, with its limitations: Clinical and demographic metadata were provided uncurated, with the amount varying by source and participant.

The sample taken for sequencing was peripheral blood. This TCR was recovered from a man between 65 and 79 years old with acute or convalescent COVID-19.

The nucleotide sequence is given as TGTGCCTGGACGTGGATGGAGGAAAAACTGTTTTTT. The translation is CAWTWMEEKLFF. Recombination connected TRBV30 to TRBJ1-4, with the D segment identity uncertain. The germline V gene encodes CDR1 GTSNPN and CDR2 SVGIG (reference sequence). V sheds 4 bases and J sheds 8 bases, leaving 11 bases between their ends. The CDR3 has 12 amino acids, counting the end cysteine and phenylalanine. CDR3 DNA only is kept here, 36 bases in frame from base 1.